One and the same sample provided the 3 T cell receptor beta chains below, sequenced in a study of STAT3 mutations in large granular lymphocyte leukemia (dated 2019 in TCRdb). Study-level results and caveats: Every T-LGLL patient showed at least one immunodominant TCRbeta clonotype, and about half showed multiple immunodominant subclonotypes.

The library was prepared using the immunoSEQ multiplex PCR assay. TCRdb mirrors the immuneACCESS table, restricted to in-frame sequences. Some clones are absent from its copies; in checked studies, under half trace to an unresolved V gene, and the reason for the others is unknown. The sample table holds roughly 10,000 clones, of which around 57% were seen once. The biggest ten clones account for roughly 9% of the sample. No antigen has been identified for these receptors. Source material: peripheral blood mononuclear cells. These TCRs come from a boy aged 10-17 years with T-cell large granular lymphocyte leukemia. Some clones in this sample may be carry-over from other donors' samples. The age is the age at diagnosis.

Only a few counts were recorded for this clone. This chain links TRBV18 with TRBJ1-4, with 9 bases lining up with TRBD1. The germline V gene has CDR1 KGHSH and CDR2 LQKENI. V lost 3 bases, J lost 3 bases, and 2 bases stayed unmatched. The CDR3 is 15 amino acids. DNA of the CDR3: TGTGCCAGCTCACCGGGGACAGGGTCTAATGAAAAACTGTTTTTT. Encoded protein: CASSPGTGSNEKLFF. Supplemented by reference TRBV18 and TRBJ1-4, the full variable domain reads NAGVMQNPRHLVRRRGQEARLRCSPMKGHSHVYWYRQLPEEGLKFMVYLQKENIIDESGMPKERFSAEFPKEGPSILRIQQVVRGDSAAYFCASSPGTGSNEKLFFGSGTQLSVL.

The CDR3 reads CASSPGTAYEQYF. The DNA of the CDR3 is TGTGCCAGCAGTCCGGGGACTGCCTACGAGCAGTACTTC. The V and J genes are TRBV6-6 and TRBJ2-7, with D possibly matching TRBD2 (6 bases). This CDR3 has 13 residues. Germline-derived CDR1 and CDR2 are MNHNY and SVGAGI (reference sequence). Trimming removed 5 bases at V and 2 bases at J, with 10 bases between.

This clone has just a few counts. The V and J genes are TRBV30 and TRBJ2-7; D is unresolved. Germline values: CDR1 GTSNPN, CDR2 SVGIG (reference sequence). The CDR3 has 15 amino acids. Trimming removed 1 base at V and 2 bases at J, with 15 bases between. The CDR3 loop reads CAWSAPLFYPYEQYF. The CDR3, as DNA: TGTGCCTGGAGTGCTCCCCTATTCTATCCCTACGAGCAGTACTTC. Using reference TRBV30 and TRBJ2-7 for the parts outside the CDR3, the full variable domain is SQTIHQWPATLVQPVGSPLSLECTVEGTSNPNLYWYRQAAGRGLQLLFYSVGIGQISSEVPQNLSASRPQDRQFILSSKKLLLSDSGFYLCAWSAPLFYPYEQYFGPGTRLTVT.